The next 4 T cell receptor beta chains were all read from a single sample in a study of blood T cells in healthy people across ages. Alongside a J-beta primer mix, a sample-barcoded 5' primer served in a second PCR lasting roughly 7 to 12 cycles. TCRdb itself ran the 5' RACE reads through MiXCR, one entry per CDR3 protein. Among about 1 million distinct CDR3 sequences listed, 35% to 50% were seen once. Sequencing was performed on blood. These receptors all stem from a woman in her fifties or sixties in good health.

This clonotype was detected a few times. V is TRBV3-1 and J is TRBJ1-5; a possible D gene is TRBD1 (5 bases). The CDR3 runs to 15 residues. Trimming shortened V by 4 bases and J by 2 bases, and 12 bases separated the two germline ends. CDR1 is LGHDT and CDR2 is YNNKEL in the germline V gene (reference sequence). The CDR3 region is CASSPQGGGNQPQHF. CDR3 DNA sequence: TGTGCCAGCAGCCCGCAGGGCGGCGGCAATCAGCCCCAGCATTTT. The variable domain in full, with the rest retrieved from reference TRBV3-1 and TRBJ1-5, is DTAVSQTPKYLVTQMGNDKSIKCEQNLGHDTMYWYKQDSKKFLKIMFSYNNKELIINETVPNRFSPKSPDKAHLNLHINSLELGDSAVYFCASSPQGGGNQPQHFGDGTRLSIL.

The V gene is TRBV20-1, the J gene TRBJ2-1; 11 bases are shared with TRBD2. The V gene's germline CDR1 is DFQATT and CDR2 SNEGSKA (reference sequence). J lost 5 bases, V lost 2 bases, and 20 bases had no gene match. The CDR3 runs to 20 residues. CDR3 in amino acids: CSARFSLAGGPHAANNEQFF. CDR3 nucleotide sequence: TGCAGTGCTAGATTCTCTTTAGCGGGAGGGCCTCATGCGGCTAACAATGAGCAGTTCTTC.

V is TRBV10-3 and J is TRBJ2-5, with D maybe TRBD1 (6 bases). Germline values: CDR1 ENHRY, CDR2 SYGVKD. V was clipped by 6 bases and J by 3 bases, with 11 bases between them. There are 13 residues in the CDR3. Here the CDR3 DNA reads TGTGCCATCAGAGACAGGTTGAAAGAGACCCAGTACTTC. It translates to CAIRDRLKETQYF.

This clonotype was counted only a few times. This chain links TRBV7-3 with TRBJ2-1; TRBD1 matches 7 bases. Germline V CDR1 and CDR2: SGHTA, FQGTGA. V lost 3 bases, J lost 8 bases, and 4 bases stayed unmatched. The CDR3 extends over 13 amino acids. CDR3 amino acids: CASSLGQWDEQFF. DNA of the CDR3: TGTGCCAGCAGCTTGGGACAGTGGGATGAGCAGTTCTTC.